The 32 T cell receptor beta chains in this list originate from one sample, sequenced in a study of blood T cell repertoires in COVID-19. The repertoire was sequenced with immunoSEQ multiplex PCR; TCRdb's copy has only in-frame clones and lacks some. The data hold about 46,000 clones, with about 86% observed a single time. Sequenced material: PBMCs or T cells enriched from blood (not recorded which). The receptors here all came from a woman in her fifties or sixties who had recovered from COVID-19.

The chain joins TRBV6-2 or TRBV6-3 to TRBJ2-3; 7 bases are a match to TRBD2. CDR1 is MNHEY and CDR2 is SVGEGT in the germline V gene. CDR3 length equals 14 residues. Trimming took 4 bases from V and 8 from J; bases not matched to a gene: 9. CDR3 sequence: CASSSGGDVGTQYF. CDR3 bases: TGTGCCAGCAGTTCGGGAGGAGATGTAGGTACGCAGTATTTT.

The chain joins TRBV7-9 to TRBJ2-5; maybe TRBD1 (7 bases). The CDR3 runs to 16 residues. V lost 3 bases to trimming and J lost 0 bases, with 14 bases between them. From germline, CDR1 is SEHNR and CDR2 FQNEAQ (reference sequence). In nucleotides, the CDR3 is TGTGCCAGCAGCTTCGGGACCAGGGGGGACCAAGAGACCCAGTACTTC. Translation gives CASSFGTRGDQETQYF.

J is TRBJ2-1 and V is TRBV24-1; TRBD1 is a possible D gene (6 bases). V dropped 3 bases and J dropped 8 bases, with 16 bases sitting between them. CDR3 length: 15 amino acids. In germline, CDR1 is KGHDR, CDR2 SFDVKD. Here the CDR3 reads CATSDPQGNGDEQFF. The DNA for the CDR3 is TGTGCCACCAGTGATCCACAGGGTAACGGCGATGAGCAGTTCTTC.

CDR3 protein: CASSPDRLQETQYF. The CDR3 coding sequence is TGTGCCAGCAGCCCTGACAGGCTCCAAGAGACCCAGTACTTC. This sequence joins TRBV11-2 and TRBJ2-5, with D possibly matching TRBD1 (6 bases). Germline CDR1 reads SGHAT; CDR2 reads FQNNGV. Trimming took off 5 bases at V and 1 base at J, with 11 bases between the two ends. The CDR3 covers 14 residues.

The rearrangement links TRBV19 to TRBJ2-5; 7 positions match TRBD1. CDR3 length equals 13 residues. Losses at the gene ends were 9 bases for V and 3 bases for J; bases not matched to a gene: 7. Germline V gene sequence: CDR1 LNHDA, CDR2 SQIVND (reference sequence). The chain's CDR3 is CASRPGTEETQYF. DNA of the CDR3: TGTGCCAGCCGTCCCGGGACAGAAGAGACCCAGTACTTC.

The rearrangement joins TRBV9 to TRBJ1-2; perhaps TRBD1 as D (6 bases). CDR3 length: 15 residues. The V and J ends lost 4 bases and 6 bases respectively, with 19 bases between them. Germline CDR1 and CDR2: SGDLS and YYNGEE. For the CDR3, the DNA is TGTGCCAGCAGCCCCCGGATTGGGGGCGGAGATGGCTACACCTTC. Residues: CASSPRIGGGDGYTF.

J is TRBJ2-7 and V is TRBV7-9, with D maybe TRBD2 (5 bases). This CDR3 region has 14 residues. With 2 bases removed from V and 0 bases from J, the gap between germline ends came to 8 bases. Germline-derived CDR1 and CDR2 are SEHNR and FQNEAQ (reference sequence). The CDR3 DNA sequence: TGTGCCAGCAGCTTATTAGGGAGCTCCTACGAGCAGTACTTC. Amino acids: CASSLLGSSYEQYF.

This chain links TRBV6-5 with TRBJ1-2; 11 nucleotides line up with TRBD1. CDR1 is MNHEY, CDR2 SVGAGI, per germline. Trimming removed 4 bases from V and 8 bases from J; junction bases left unmatched: 12. The CDR3 sequence is 16 residues long. CDR3 residues: CASSSPIRTGGWGYTF. Here the CDR3 DNA reads TGTGCCAGCAGTTCCCCAATCCGGACAGGGGGCTGGGGCTACACCTTC.

This rearrangement joins TRBV29-1 to TRBJ2-3, with a tentative D call TRBD1 (5 bases). V was cut by 7 bases and J by 4 bases, with 12 bases left in between. Looked up from germline, CDR1 is SQVTM and CDR2 is ANQGSEA. There are 12 residues in the CDR3. CDR3 loop: CSGATESDTQYF. The CDR3 nucleotides are TGCAGCGGGGCGACAGAATCAGATACGCAGTATTTT.

Here the CDR3 reads CASSQDRGSASSFQPQHF. DNA of the CDR3: TGTGCCAGCAGCCAAGATAGGGGATCGGCCTCCTCATTTCAGCCCCAGCATTTT. The chain recombines TRBV3-1 (or the pseudogene TRBV3-2) with TRBJ1-5, with D possibly TRBD1 on 5 matching bases. The CDR3 is 18 amino acids. V was clipped by 0 bases and J by 6 bases, with 21 bases between them. Per germline, CDR1 LGHDT and CDR2 YNNKEL (reference sequence).

The chain couples TRBV5-1 to TRBJ2-5, with 8 bases aligning to TRBD1. Germline CDR1 reads SGHRS; CDR2 reads YFSETQ. There are 14 residues in the CDR3. Unmatched junction bases numbered 6, after V lost 3 bases and J lost 5 bases. The CDR3 loop reads CASSSGQEEETQYF. The CDR3 DNA reads as TGCGCCAGCAGCTCGGGACAGGAGGAGGAGACCCAGTACTTC. The variable domain in full, completed from reference TRBV5-1 and TRBJ2-5, reads KAGVTQTPRYLIKTRGQQVTLSCSPISGHRSVSWYQQTPGQGLQFLFEYFSETQRNKGNFPGRFSGRQFSNSRSEMNVSTLELGDSALYLCASSSGQEEETQYFGPGTRLLVL.

The CDR3 sequence: CASSLGTGNYGYTF. The DNA of the CDR3 is TGTGCCAGCAGCTTGGGGACAGGGAACTATGGCTACACCTTC. This chain links TRBV5-5 with TRBJ1-2, with 8 bases that match TRBD1. With 0 bases clipped from V and 2 bases from J, the junction kept 0 bases outside the gene matches. Germline values: CDR1 SGHKS, CDR2 YYEKEE (reference sequence). This CDR3 is built from 14 residues.

The chain carries TRBV3-1 (or the pseudogene TRBV3-2) and TRBJ1-3; D is uncertain. The V and J ends lost 4 bases and 7 bases respectively, with 14 bases between them. The CDR3 runs to 14 residues. CDR1 and CDR2 (germline): LGHDT, YNNKEL (reference sequence). The CDR3 here is CASSPNPGLNTIYF. In nucleotides, the CDR3 is TGTGCCAGCAGCCCCAACCCAGGTTTGAACACCATATATTTT.

The chain uses TRBV3-1 (or the pseudogene TRBV3-2) and TRBJ1-2; D possibly corresponds to TRBD1 (6 bases). Trimming left V 3 bases short and J 3 bases short, with 17 bases between. This CDR3 has 16 amino acids. In germline, CDR1 is LGHDT, CDR2 YNNKEL (reference sequence). The CDR3 DNA is TGTGCCAGCAGCCACGCCACCACAGGGAGGGACTATGGCTACACCTTC. As protein: CASSHATTGRDYGYTF.

The rearrangement links TRBV5-1 to TRBJ2-1, with a tentative D call TRBD1 (5 bases). The CDR3 sequence is 17 residues long. CDR1 and CDR2 (germline): SGHRS, YFSETQ. Trimming took 5 bases from V and 7 from J, leaving 25 bases between them. As DNA, the CDR3 is TGCGCCAGCAGTCAGGTTGAAGTGTGGGGCTACCCTAATGAGCAGTTCTTC. Translating gives CASSQVEVWGYPNEQFF.

V gene TRBV6-2 or TRBV6-3 combines with J gene TRBJ2-7, with 10 nucleotides matching TRBD2. Germline V gene data show CDR1 as MNHEY and CDR2 as SVGEGT. The CDR3 is made up of 17 amino acids. V dropped 4 bases and J dropped 4; count of bases not matched to a gene: 13. The CDR3 nucleotides are TGTGCCAGCAGTTTCCGAATAGCGGGAGGTACCGTGTACGAGCAGTACTTC. It yields the protein CASSFRIAGGTVYEQYF.

This clone was counted between two and nine times. The J gene is TRBJ2-7, the V gene TRBV29-1; TRBD1 agrees at 7 bases. This CDR3 region has 15 residues. V was clipped by 5 bases and J by 2 bases; unmatched bases: 12. The V gene's germline CDR1 is SQVTM and CDR2 ANQGSEA. The CDR3, as DNA: TGCAGCGTTACCGAATCCGGGACAGAGCCCTACGAGCAGTACTTC. Protein: CSVTESGTEPYEQYF.

The J gene is TRBJ1-1, the V gene TRBV18; the D is unclear. V lost 5 bases and J 0 bases, leaving 7 bases between the germline ends. Germline CDR1 is KGHSH and CDR2 is LQKENI. This CDR3 is 13 amino acids long. This chain's CDR3 is CASSGSLNTEAFF. The CDR3, as DNA: TGTGCCAGCTCAGGGAGCCTGAACACTGAAGCTTTCTTT.

The chain has TRBV19 and TRBJ1-2; D not certain. V gave up 5 bases and J gave up 1 base, with 14 bases separating them. The CDR3 covers 15 residues. Germline assignment: CDR1 LNHDA and CDR2 SQIVND (reference sequence). The CDR3 is CASSETGPSNYGYTF. The CDR3 DNA reads TGTGCCAGTAGTGAAACGGGTCCAAGTAACTATGGCTACACCTTC.

The V gene is TRBV6-5, the J gene TRBJ1-5; D may be TRBD1 (6 bases). CDR3 size: 14 residues. CDR1 and CDR2 (germline): MNHEY, SVGAGI. With 5 bases removed from V and 6 bases from J, the gap between germline ends came to 14 bases. The CDR3: CASSTGGGAQPQHF. The DNA of the CDR3 is TGTGCCAGCAGTACGGGGGGCGGGGCTCAGCCCCAGCATTTT.

This chain connects TRBV27 to TRBJ2-7, with 10 bases fitting TRBD2. Unmatched junction bases numbered 10, after V lost 5 bases and J lost 3 bases. Germline V CDR1 and CDR2: MNHEY, SMNVEV (reference sequence). CDR3 size: 16 residues. In DNA form, the CDR3 reads TGTGCCAGCAGTGCTTACTCGACTAGCGGGCGCTACGAGCAGTACTTC. Translated, it gives CASSAYSTSGRYEQYF.

The count of this clone is one. The V and J genes are TRBV7-6 and TRBJ2-1; 8 nucleotides match TRBD2. CDR1 SGHVS and CDR2 FNYEAQ come from the germline V gene. The CDR3 spans 15 residues. V lost 6 bases, J lost 10 bases, and 14 bases stayed unmatched. CDR3 sequence: CASSVRGGPLIEQFF. CDR3 coding DNA: TGTGCCAGCAGTGTTCGGGGGGGCCCATTAATAGAGCAGTTCTTC.

This chain links TRBV9 with TRBJ2-5, with TRBD2 matching 13 bases. The CDR3 totals 21 residues. The V segment lost 4 bases and the J segment 4 bases; nucleotides outside the gene matches: 22. CDR1 is SGDLS, CDR2 YYNGEE, per germline. CDR3: CASSRTFRTGLAGDHPETQYF. Written as DNA, the CDR3 is TGTGCCAGCAGCCGAACCTTCCGGACAGGACTAGCGGGAGATCATCCAGAGACCCAGTACTTC.

The CDR3 bases are TGCAGTGCTAGTGTGACCCGGCGGGTTAACGGGGAGCTGTTTTTT. Amino acids: CSASVTRRVNGELFF. The chain uses TRBV20-1 and TRBJ2-2; maybe TRBD2 (5 bases). The CDR3 runs to 15 residues. CDR1 is DFQATT, CDR2 SNEGSKA, per germline (reference sequence). Trimming stripped 3 bases from V and 7 bases from J, with 18 bases between.

This chain connects TRBV6-6 to TRBJ2-5, with a possible D match to TRBD1 (6 bases). This CDR3 is built from 15 residues. Germline V gene sequence: CDR1 MNHNY, CDR2 SVGAGI (reference sequence). V lost 0 bases to trimming and J lost 5 bases, with 13 bases between them. The CDR3 DNA reads TGTGCCAGCAGTTACTCGGCGGACAGAGGGGAGACCCAGTACTTC. Its translation is CASSYSADRGETQYF.

The chain links TRBV28 to TRBJ2-3; 7 nucleotides align to TRBD1. Unmatched junction bases numbered 7, after V lost 7 bases and J lost 9 bases. The germline V gene encodes CDR1 MDHEN and CDR2 SYDVKM. The CDR3 is made up of 12 amino acids. The CDR3 sequence is CASNQDRTTQYF. For the CDR3, the DNA is TGTGCCAGCAACCAGGACAGGACCACGCAGTATTTT.

V is TRBV6-1 and J is TRBJ2-7; the D gene is possibly TRBD1 (6 bases). Germline V lookup: CDR1 MNHNS, CDR2 SASEGT. This CDR3 has 16 amino acids. V was trimmed by 2 bases and J by 1 base, leaving 15 bases between them. The CDR3: CASSEQGWDISYEQYF. CDR3 DNA sequence: TGTGCCAGCAGTGAACAGGGCTGGGACATTTCCTACGAGCAGTACTTC.

V and J are TRBV7-8 and TRBJ1-1; D gene uncertain. The V end lost 5 bases, the J end lost 5 bases, and 15 bases lay between the germline ends. Germline CDR1 is SGHVS and CDR2 is FQNEAQ. The CDR3 is 14 amino acids. CDR3 sequence reads: CASSIQFLETEAFF. CDR3 coding DNA: TGTGCCAGCAGCATACAGTTCCTTGAGACTGAAGCTTTCTTT.

In DNA, the CDR3 is TGTGCCAGCAGCCGCGTACCCTCCTCTGAGCAGTTCTTC. Translated, it gives CASSRVPSSEQFF. The chain carries TRBV3-1 (or the pseudogene TRBV3-2) and TRBJ2-1; unclear D gene. Germline lookup yields CDR1 LGHDT and CDR2 YNNKEL (reference sequence). The CDR3 is made up of 13 amino acids. Deletions cut 4 bases from V and 9 bases from J, with 13 bases between.

CDR3 sequence reads: CASSLFWERGRENEKLFF. The CDR3 DNA reads TGTGCCAGCAGTTTATTTTGGGAACGCGGGCGGGAGAATGAAAAACTGTTTTTT. The J gene is TRBJ1-4, the V gene TRBV27; no firm D call. CDR3 length equals 18 residues. Germline CDR1 reads MNHEY; CDR2 reads SMNVEV (reference sequence). V was pared by 1 base and J by 5 bases, with 20 bases between.

The chain joins TRBV6-5 to TRBJ2-3, with D tentatively TRBD1 (6 bases). Germline CDR1 and CDR2: MNHEY and SVGAGI. The ends were cut back, 10 bases at V and 3 bases at J, with 11 bases in the middle. This CDR3 spans 12 amino acids. In nucleotides, the CDR3 is TGTGCCACCACAGGGAATACAGATACGCAGTATTTT. Translation: CATTGNTDTQYF.

The chain carries TRBV6-5 and TRBJ2-2, with TRBD1 as a possible D gene (6 bases). This CDR3 has 16 residues. Trimming removed 2 bases from V and 8 bases from J, with 18 bases in between. CDR1 MNHEY and CDR2 SVGAGI come from the germline V gene. CDR3 sequence (DNA): TGTGCCAGCAGTTACGCCCAGGGGTTGGGGGTGGGGGAGCTGTTTTTT. The encoded protein is CASSYAQGLGVGELFF.